This T cell receptor (beta chain) was captured in a study of T cell changes during pregnancy in multiple sclerosis. Using immunoSEQ multiplex PCR, the repertoire was profiled, and TCRdb retains in-frame clones only, with some absent. This sample has roughly 58,000 clones; around 92% occur once, and the top ten carry approximately 0.15%. J was trimmed by 6 bases and V by 3 bases; bases with no gene match: 9. This CDR3 has 16 amino acids. Germline values: CDR1 LGHNA, CDR2 YSLEER. The clonotype comes from a female donor in good health, enrolled as a control in a pregnancy study. The material sequenced was CD4+ T cells from peripheral blood mononuclear cells, taken after pregnancy. The rearrangement joins TRBV4-3 to TRBJ2-2; 8 nucleotides match TRBD1. CDR3: CASSHLGQGGSGELFF. The CDR3 bases are TGCGCCAGCAGCCACCTTGGACAGGGTGGATCCGGGGAGCTGTTTTTT.